This paragraph covers one TCR beta chain sequence. Its antigen remains undetermined. One base away there is no much larger clone; base qualities are not given. The donors were included in the validation cohort of 100 to 150 subjects, a group kept apart from the roughly 730-subject first cohort. The library was prepared using the immunoSEQ multiplex PCR assay. Per the source publication's procedure: A statistical classification framework was developed to diagnose cytomegalovirus status using the catalog of TCR beta chain sequences. Here the immuneACCESS table is served through TCRdb, limited to in-frame sequences with V and J called. Missing clones are a known gap in these copies; in checked studies unresolved V genes cover under half, and the rest lacks a known reason. D and trimming come from the DNA, and the V and J calls and clone size come from that table. Counted in this sample were 100,000 to 150,000 clones; roughly 90% of them appeared once. The top ten clonotypes cover about 1.5% of the sample.

The data derive from a study of cytomegalovirus exposure and HLA in healthy donors (dated by TCRdb to 2016 to 2017). Background on the whole study: According to a later analysis, one platform produced both the 120 validation repertoires and the 670 or so repertoires of the first cohort. The study was designed to test whether signatures of past pathogen exposure could be identified by cataloging public T cell receptors. Along with the roughly 610-subject first cohort, a separate validation cohort of over a hundred different subjects was used. High-throughput TCR immunosequencing, statistical association of individual TCRs with disease status, and machine learning were combined to predict cytomegalovirus infection status. Overall study results and their limits: Across donors, most TCR sequences were observed very rarely, whereas some public TCRs were present in many individuals. Cytomegalovirus status was reported to be diagnosed by the classifier with high specificity and sensitivity in both the original and validation cohorts. In vitro tests confirmed that three of the cytomegalovirus-associated TCR beta chains recognize cytomegalovirus antigens. In a later analysis, TCRs clustered in the first cohort were found to also tend to co-occur in the 130 or so validation repertoires, with approximately 95% of cluster scores above 0. The authors suggested that the approach could potentially be generalized to other disease states and immunological phenotypes. The validation cohort had no HLA typing available for a later analysis, so co-occurrence within that cohort was assessed over all 120 or so repertoires. The study listed approximately 160 TCR beta chains as associated with cytomegalovirus.

Relative to germline, V is 1 base shorter and J is 4 bases shorter, with 17 bases between their ends. The CDR3 contains 17 residues, cysteine and phenylalanine counted. CDR3 DNA is the only sequence kept; it has 51 bases, read in frame from the first base. The germline V gene (reference sequence) specifies LNHNV as CDR1 and YYDKDF as CDR2. The sequence came from a man aged 25 to 40 in good health and CMV-seronegative. The chain uses TRBV15 and TRBJ1-3; tentative D gene TRBD1, with 6 bases matching. Specimen: PBMCs. The nucleotides are TGTGCCACCAGCAGAGGCCGCGAGTGGGGGCCAGGAAACACCATATATTTT. This translates into CATSRGREWGPGNTIYF.